The clone carrying this T cell receptor (beta chain) was counted ten times or more. Amplification of TCR beta CDR3 regions was performed using RNA transcripts as template. RT-PCR in the first round (using the HTBI primer set) targeted the TCR CDR3. TCRdb re-analysed the multiplex PCR reads in MiXCR, keeping a single row per CDR3 protein. The profile covers some 400,000 distinct CDR3 sequences, with about 14% appearing a single time and about a fifth taken by the ten largest. This specimen comes from a study of T cells in Graves' hyperthyroidism and ophthalmopathy. Patients were aged 18 to 65, had disease duration under 2 months, and had newly diagnosed hyperthyroidism. This receptor was taken from a man under 40 with Graves' hyperthyroidism that later progressed to Graves' ophthalmopathy. Sample: blood.

Here the CDR3 DNA reads TGTGCCAGCAGCCCAAGGGGGGGCAGGGCTTTCTTT. This translates into CASSPRGGRAFF. The chain couples TRBV9 to TRBJ1-1, with D possibly matching TRBD1 (6 bases). V lost 4 bases to trimming and J lost 11 bases, with 15 bases between them. The germline V gene has CDR1 SGDLS and CDR2 YYNGEE. CDR3 length equals 12 residues.